Listed below are T cell receptor beta chains from one sample, sequenced in a study of shared clonotypes between healthy human individuals. TCRdb's copy holds only in-frame clones and misses some; the assay was immunoSEQ multiplex PCR. The table includes about 2.1 million clones, about 93% detected once. Sequenced: naive CD8+ T cells from PBMCs. Receptors were obtained from a man aged 18 to 35 in good health. Some clones in this sample may be carry-over from other donors' samples. Both conserved end residues are part of each CDR3. The D gene is left open where the match is weak. Only some rows state a clone size, as once, few, many or a class for expanded clones.

TRBJ2-7,TRBV27,.,.,TGTGCCAGCAGTTTAAACCCAACCTACGAGCAGTACTTC,CASSLNPTYEQYF
TRBJ2-1,TRBV4-1,TRBD2,.,TGCGCCAGCAGCCAAGAAGCTAGCGGGAGGGTTGGCTTTATCGTTTCCTACAATGAGCAGTTCTTC,CASSQEASGRVGFIVSYNEQFF
TRBJ2-7,TRBV28,.,.,TGTGCCAGCAGTTCTCTATGGACAGACCCGCCCTACGAGCAGTACTTC,CASSSLWTDPPYEQYF
TRBJ1-1,TRBV27,.,.,TGTGCCAGCAGTTTACAGGCGGTGAACACTGAAGCTTTCTTT,CASSLQAVNTEAFF
TRBJ2-3,TRBV6-5,.,once,TGTGCCAGCAGTTACGGCGGCCCAGATACGCAGTATTTT,CASSYGGPDTQYF
TRBJ1-3,TRBV18,.,.,TGTGCCAGCTCACCATCGGGCCCAGGTCACGAAAACGGAAACACCATATATTTT,CASSPSGPGHENGNTIYF
TRBJ1-1,TRBV5-1,.,.,TGCGCCAGCAGCTGGGGGACAGAAGCTTTCTTT,CASSWGTEAFF
TRBJ2-7,TRBV19,.,.,TGTGCCAGTAGTCCACAGCCCTCCTACGAGCAGTACTTC,CASSPQPSYEQYF
TRBJ2-3,TRBV4-3,.,.,TGCGCCAGCAGCCGCGACGTGGAGGCGCAGTATTTT,CASSRDVEAQYF
TRBJ2-3,TRBV6-4,TRBD2,.,TGTGCCAGCAGTATGACTAGCACTAGCACAGATACGCAGTATTTT,CASSMTSTSTDTQYF
TRBJ1-1,TRBV7-6,.,.,TGTGCCAGCAGCTTAGTGGGGCAGGGTTTGACTGAAGCTTTCTTT,CASSLVGQGLTEAFF
TRBJ2-7,TRBV7-9,.,.,TGTGCCAGCAGCCCCCCCAGAGGGGTTGGTTCCTACGAGCAGTACTTC,CASSPPRGVGSYEQYF
TRBJ2-3,TRBV13,.,once,TGTGCCAGCAGCTTAGTAGGCCCAAACCACACAGATACGCAGTATTTT,CASSLVGPNHTDTQYF
TRBJ2-5,TRBV5-6,.,.,TGTGCCAGCAGCTCATTCCCAGCGGACCAAGAGACCCAGTACTTC,CASSSFPADQETQYF
TRBJ1-1,TRBV7-9,.,.,TGTGCCAGCAGCCAGCTAACTCCAGGGAGGGAAGCTTTCTTT,CASSQLTPGREAFF
TRBJ2-2,TRBV9,TRBD1,once,TGTGCCAGCACCTCTAGGACAGGGATGGTTACCGGGGAGCTGTTTTTT,CASTSRTGMVTGELFF
TRBJ2-7,TRBV11-2,.,once,TGTGCCAGCAGCTTTGGGCCCGACAGACGCCACGAGCAGTACTTC,CASSFGPDRRHEQYF
TRBJ1-4,TRBV28,TRBD1,.,TGTGCCAGCAGTTTAGGACAGGGAAGGTCAACTAATGAAAAACTGTTTTTT,CASSLGQGRSTNEKLFF
TRBJ2-2,TRBV10-3,.,.,TGTGCCGCCAGGGGGGGATTTAACACCGGGGAGCTGTTTTTT,CAARGGFNTGELFF
TRBJ2-1,TRBV27,TRBD2,.,TGTGCCAGCAGTTTATCTCCGGGACTAGCGGGAGGGAGTGAGCAGTTCTTC,CASSLSPGLAGGSEQFF
TRBJ2-7,TRBV28,.,once,TGTGCCAGCAGACAGGGAAGCTCCTACGAGCAGTACTTC,CASRQGSSYEQYF
TRBJ2-7,TRBV6-5,TRBD2,.,TGTGCCAGCACTGGCGGGAGCTCCTACGAGCAGTACTTC,CASTGGSSYEQYF
TRBJ1-2,TRBV4-1,.,.,TGCGCCAGCAGCCAAGTGGGCGGGAACTATGGCTACACCTTC,CASSQVGGNYGYTF
TRBJ2-7,TRBV7-9,TRBD1,.,TGTGCCAGCAGCTCAGGGACAGGGAACGAGCAGTACTTC,CASSSGTGNEQYF
TRBJ1-1,TRBV7-9,TRBD1,.,TGTGCCAGCAGCTTGAAACAGGGGATGAACACTGAAGCTTTCTTT,CASSLKQGMNTEAFF
TRBJ1-5,TRBV27,.,.,TGTGCCAGCAGCCAGGACGTAGGAGCTAATCAGCCCCAGCATTTT,CASSQDVGANQPQHF
TRBJ2-3,TRBV7-9,.,.,TGTGCCAGCAGCTTAGGGCTAGCTGAACCAGATACGCAGTATTTT,CASSLGLAEPDTQYF
TRBJ1-2,TRBV29-1,.,.,TGCAGCTTCAGACAAGCCTATGGCTACACCTTC,CSFRQAYGYTF
TRBJ2-2,TRBV7-3,TRBD1,.,TGTGCCAGCAGCTTAAACCCAGGGGGCTCCGGGGAGCTGTTTTTT,CASSLNPGGSGELFF
TRBJ2-1,TRBV2,.,.,TGTGCCAGCAGCAGTCGGCAGGTCGGTTTTTACAATGAGCAGTTCTTC,CASSSRQVGFYNEQFF
TRBJ2-5,TRBV7-9,.,.,TGTGCCAGCAGCCTTAGCGGACAGGACCCAAGAGGAACCCAGTACTTC,CASSLSGQDPRGTQYF
TRBJ2-1,TRBV19,.,.,TGTGCCAGTAGTATGGGGGACCAGTGGGATGAGCAGTTCTTC,CASSMGDQWDEQFF
TRBJ2-1,TRBV19,TRBD1,.,TGTGCCAGTAGTATAGCCCCCGGGCCCGGACAGGGTGCCAATGAGCAGTTCTTC,CASSIAPGPGQGANEQFF
TRBJ2-7,TRBV9,TRBD2,.,TGTGCCAGCAGCGTAGCTCCCGGACTAGGGTACGAGCAGTACTTC,CASSVAPGLGYEQYF
TRBJ1-5,TRBV9,.,.,TGTGCCAGCAGCGAGATAATCCAGGGTTATAGCAATCAGCCCCAGCATTTT,CASSEIIQGYSNQPQHF
TRBJ2-3,TRBV5-4,.,.,TGTGCCAGCAGCTCCTCACCCCGTGCGGGCCCCACAGATACGCAGTATTTT,CASSSSPRAGPTDTQYF